The 30 T cell receptor beta chains below come from one sample, sequenced in a study of T cells in Graves' hyperthyroidism and ophthalmopathy. Amplification of TCR beta CDR3 regions was performed using RNA transcripts as template. TCR CDR3 underwent first-round RT-PCR with the HTBI primer set. From the multiplex PCR reads, TCRdb called clonotypes with MiXCR, one entry per CDR3 protein. The sample has some 560,000 distinct CDR3 sequences; 14% are singletons. The sample was blood. These receptors were obtained from a woman aged 40 to 50 with Graves' hyperthyroidism.

This clonotype showed up many times. The genes are TRBV10-3 and TRBJ2-7, with D hard to call. The CDR3 totals 13 residues. Germline V gives CDR1 ENHRY, CDR2 SYGVKD. V lost 11 bases, J lost 1 base, and 15 bases lay in between. The CDR3 DNA sequence: TGTGCCCTTCCGCCGTTCTGGTCCTACGAGCAGTACTTC. Translating gives CALPPFWSYEQYF.

Concerning this clonotype itself: A much larger clone sits a single nucleotide away, making a read error possible. Because the CDR3 is missing its conserved closing phenylalanine or tryptophan, this is likely a read error. The chain has TRBV11-2 and TRBJ1-2; 10 bases fit TRBD1. CDR3 size: 14 residues. In germline, CDR1 is SGHAT, CDR2 FQNNGV. V dropped 5 bases and J dropped 8; count of bases not matched to a gene: 8. As DNA, the CDR3 is TGTGCCAGCAGCACGGGACAGGGGAAGCAAGGCTACACCCTC. This sequence encodes CASSTGQGKQGYTL.

Only one count was recorded for this clonotype. This may come from a read error, since a much larger clone is one base off. The rearrangement links TRBV28 to TRBJ2-7; 9 nucleotides align to TRBD2. The CDR3 runs to 13 residues. With 8 bases clipped from V and 2 bases from J, the junction kept 4 bases outside the gene matches. Germline CDR1 and CDR2: MDHEN and SYDVKM. The DNA of the CDR3 is TGTGCCAGCGCGGGGGGGGCCCCCTACGAGCAGTACTTC. It specifies CASAGGAPYEQYF.

The table lists this clonotype with many counts. The chain carries TRBV28 and TRBJ1-2; D remains ambiguous. The CDR3 is made up of 13 amino acids. The germline V gene encodes CDR1 MDHEN and CDR2 SYDVKM. V was cut by 5 bases and J by 4 bases, with 11 bases left in between. The CDR3 is CASSGMGSYGYTF. CDR3 DNA: TGTGCCAGCAGTGGCATGGGGAGCTATGGCTACACCTTC.

The V call is TRBV10-3, the J call TRBJ2-3, with 7 bases identical to TRBD2. CDR3 size: 15 residues. Per germline, CDR1 ENHRY and CDR2 SYGVKD. The V gene end was trimmed by 8 bases and the J gene end by 3 bases; junction bases not matched to a gene: 11. CDR3 amino acids: CAIWRDGGSTDTQYF. The DNA of the CDR3 is TGTGCCATCTGGCGGGATGGCGGGAGTACAGATACGCAGTATTTT.

This clonotype was recorded many times. The J gene is TRBJ1-6, the V gene TRBV2, with TRBD1 matching over 7 bases. Germline V gene lookup returns CDR1 SNHLY and CDR2 FYNNEI. Unmatched junction bases numbered 17, after V lost 7 bases and J lost 5 bases. CDR3 length: 18 amino acids. CDR3 bases: TGTGCCAGCATCGGCGGGACAGAACTCAAAAAGAATAATTCACCCCTCCACTTT. Translated: CASIGGTELKKNNSPLHF.

This clonotype was observed many times. The chain has TRBV28 and TRBJ2-1; D is unresolved. The V end lost 5 bases, the J end lost 7 bases, and 12 bases lay between the germline ends. Germline CDR1 MDHEN, CDR2 SYDVKM. This CDR3 has 13 residues. Here the CDR3 DNA reads TGTGCCAGCAGTCCAGACGGTAGGAATGAGCAGTTCTTC. It translates to CASSPDGRNEQFF.

This clonotype was counted only a few times. The rearrangement uses TRBV18 and TRBJ1-4; D gene ambiguous. Between the trimmed V and J ends, which lost 2 bases and 7 bases, there was a span of 11 bases. The germline CDR1 and CDR2 sequences are KGHSH and LQKENI. The CDR3 contains 14 residues. The CDR3 spells CASSPTTVGEKLFF. The CDR3 nucleotides read TGTGCCAGCTCACCAACCACAGTTGGTGAAAAACTGTTTTTT. The variable domain in full, with the rest retrieved from reference TRBV18 and TRBJ1-4, is NAGVMQNPRHLVRRRGQEARLRCSPMKGHSHVYWYRQLPEEGLKFMVYLQKENIIDESGMPKERFSAEFPKEGPSILRIQQVVRGDSAAYFCASSPTTVGEKLFFGSGTQLSVL.

DNA of the CDR3: TGTGCCAGTAGGGGACAGGGTTCTAATAGCAATCAGCCCCAGCATTTT. As protein: CASRGQGSNSNQPQHF. The rearrangement joins TRBV19 to TRBJ1-5; 9 nucleotides align to TRBD1. The germline gives CDR1 LNHDA, CDR2 SQIVND (reference sequence). Losses at the gene ends were 6 bases for V and 0 bases for J; bases not matched to a gene: 6. The CDR3 is made up of 16 amino acids.

In its sample, this clonotype was seen a few times. DNA for the CDR3: TGCAGTGCCTACGAGAGCGGGAGAGAGACCGGGGAGCTGTTTTTT. Its translation is CSAYESGRETGELFF. This rearrangement joins TRBV20-1 to TRBJ2-2; the match to TRBD2 covers 8 bases. The V segment lost 6 bases and the J segment 5 bases; nucleotides outside the gene matches: 11. The CDR3 contains 15 residues. CDR1 and CDR2 (germline): DFQATT, SNEGSKA (reference sequence).

This clonotype has ten or more counts. The V and J genes are TRBV28 and TRBJ2-7; possibly TRBD1 for D (6 bases). V lost 6 bases and J lost 1, with 13 bases in between. This CDR3 has 14 residues. CDR1 is MDHEN, CDR2 SYDVKM, per germline. The CDR3 nucleotides are TGTGCCAGCAGGTCGACAGGATTTTCCTACGAGCAGTACTTC. Residues: CASRSTGFSYEQYF.

This clonotype was counted many times. CDR3 DNA: TGCAGTGCTACAGAGAACACCGGGGAGCTGTTTTTT. It specifies CSATENTGELFF. The V call is TRBV20-1, the J call TRBJ2-2; D remains ambiguous. The V end was cut by 4 bases, the J end by 1 base, with 4 bases between. Germline CDR1 DFQATT, CDR2 SNEGSKA (reference sequence). CDR3 size: 12 residues.

Many counts were recorded for this clonotype. The chain couples TRBV3-1 to TRBJ2-1, with 7 bases identical to TRBD2. Germline V gene lookup returns CDR1 LGHDT and CDR2 YNNKEL (reference sequence). The V segment lost 1 base and the J segment 9 bases; nucleotides outside the gene matches: 9. This CDR3 has 15 amino acids. This CDR3 reads CASSQASGGVGEQFF. CDR3 nucleotides: TGTGCCAGCAGCCAAGCTAGCGGTGGGGTCGGTGAGCAGTTCTTC.

This clonotype was seen repeatedly, ten times or more. The rearrangement links TRBV7-9 to TRBJ1-1; 10 bases map to TRBD1. Germline assignment: CDR1 SEHNR and CDR2 FQNEAQ (reference sequence). The V gene end was trimmed by 5 bases and the J gene end by 3 bases; junction bases not matched to a gene: 6. The length of the CDR3 is 15 residues. The CDR3 here is CASSPGTGADTEAFF. The CDR3 DNA is TGTGCCAGCAGCCCCGGGACAGGGGCTGACACTGAAGCTTTCTTT. Together with reference TRBV7-9 and TRBJ1-1, the CDR3 gives the full variable domain: DTGVSQNPRHKITKRGQNVTFRCDPISEHNRLYWYRQTLGQGPEFLTYFQNEAQLEKSRLLSDRFSAERPKGSFSTLEIQRTEQGDSAMYLCASSPGTGADTEAFFGQGTRLTVV.

This clonotype occurred many times. This chain links TRBV20-1 with TRBJ2-2; D may be TRBD2 (6 bases). Trimming shortened V by 0 bases and J by 0 bases, and 11 bases separated the two germline ends. Germline CDR1 and CDR2: DFQATT and SNEGSKA (reference sequence). The CDR3 runs to 16 residues. The CDR3 DNA reads as TGCAGTGCTAGAGATCAAGAGCGGGCGAACACCGGGGAGCTGTTTTTT. It yields the protein CSARDQERANTGELFF.

This clonotype was observed a few times. The chain combines TRBV28 with TRBJ2-7; D is possibly TRBD2 (6 bases). Trimming stripped 6 bases from V and 3 bases from J, with 15 bases between. This CDR3 is built from 14 residues. Germline CDR1 MDHEN, CDR2 SYDVKM. CDR3 residues: CASSTSRIIYEQYF. In DNA form, the CDR3 reads TGTGCCAGCAGCACTAGCAGGATAATCTACGAGCAGTACTTC.

Many counts were recorded for this clonotype. Here the CDR3 DNA reads TGTGCCAGCAGTGGGGGACAGGTGGCCTCGCGGGGGACCCAGCATTTT. Translated: CASSGGQVASRGTQHF. J is TRBJ1-5 and V is TRBV2, with 8 bases lining up with TRBD1. The CDR3 runs to 16 residues. Trimming removed 4 bases from V and 11 bases from J; junction bases left unmatched: 16. CDR1 is SNHLY and CDR2 is FYNNEI in the germline V gene.

In this sample, this clonotype turned up a few times. This rearrangement joins TRBV6-1 to TRBJ1-2, with D possibly matching TRBD1 (6 bases). Trimming pared 6 bases from V and 4 bases from J, leaving 12 bases between. The CDR3 runs 13 residues. The germline gives CDR1 MNHNS, CDR2 SASEGT. The CDR3 nucleotides are TGTGCCAGCAGGGACAGCTTATCCTATGGCTACACCTTC. Amino acids: CASRDSLSYGYTF.

The chain couples TRBV6-1 to TRBJ2-7; D gene uncertain. The CDR3 has 14 residues. Germline V CDR1 and CDR2: MNHNS, SASEGT. Between the trimmed V and J ends, which lost 7 bases and 1 base, there was a span of 14 bases. The CDR3 DNA reads TGTGCCAGCAAAGAGTCAGAACTTTCCTACGAGCAGTACTTC. Its protein product is CASKESELSYEQYF.

The chain combines TRBV18 with TRBJ2-7; D gene uncertain. V lost 2 bases, J lost 4 bases, and 15 bases lay in between. Germline lookup yields CDR1 KGHSH and CDR2 LQKENI. The CDR3 loop spans 15 amino acids. The CDR3 sequence is CASSPNQDSGYEQYF. DNA for the CDR3: TGTGCCAGCTCACCAAACCAGGATTCCGGATACGAGCAGTACTTC.

J is TRBJ2-1 and V is TRBV6-1; 10 bases fit TRBD2. V shed 8 bases, J shed 5 bases, and the junction held 24 bases outside the gene matches. There are 20 residues in the CDR3. Per germline, CDR1 MNHNS and CDR2 SASEGT. The CDR3 spells CASSSGGGPFGLAGDNEQFF. CDR3 bases: TGTGCCAGCTCCTCTGGGGGGGGACCTTTCGGGCTAGCGGGAGACAATGAGCAGTTCTTC.

V gene TRBV29-1 combines with J gene TRBJ1-5; D is uncertain. CDR3 length equals 13 residues. The V end was cut by 4 bases, the J end by 1 base, with 8 bases between. Germline V lookup: CDR1 SQVTM, CDR2 ANQGSEA. The CDR3 sequence: CSVGKDSNQPQHF. In nucleotides, the CDR3 is TGCAGCGTTGGAAAGGACAGCAATCAGCCCCAGCATTTT.

This sequence joins TRBV18 and TRBJ2-5, with a weak D call TRBD2 (7 bases). The length of the CDR3 is 16 residues. Germline V gene sequence: CDR1 KGHSH, CDR2 LQKENI. Trimming stripped 5 bases from V and 4 bases from J, with 20 bases between. For the CDR3, the DNA is TGTGCCAGCTCATCAAACCCCGGACAGCGGGGAGAGACCCAGTACTTC. This codes for CASSSNPGQRGETQYF.

In its sample, this clonotype was seen many times. The CDR3 nucleotides read TGTGCCAGCAGTCCTAACCCGGGACTAGCGGGCTACGAGCAGTACTTC. The encoded protein is CASSPNPGLAGYEQYF. The chain recombines TRBV2 with TRBJ2-7, with 12 bases lining up with TRBD2. The germline V gene has CDR1 SNHLY and CDR2 FYNNEI. This CDR3 has 16 amino acids. V shed 5 bases, J shed 3 bases, and the junction held 8 bases outside the gene matches.

CDR3 protein: CASSHGTPPGELFF. The CDR3 DNA is TGTGCCAGCAGTCATGGGACCCCTCCCGGGGAGCTGTTTTTT. The genes are TRBV6-1 and TRBJ2-2; D is possibly TRBD1 or TRBD2 (5 bases each). Germline V lookup: CDR1 MNHNS, CDR2 SASEGT. CDR3 length: 14 residues. The V and J ends lost 5 bases and 6 bases respectively, with 13 bases between them.

This clonotype has a handful of counts. CDR3 loop: CSARDSAYGYTF. For the CDR3, the DNA is TGCAGCGCCCGGGACAGTGCCTATGGCTACACCTTC. This sequence joins TRBV29-1 and TRBJ1-2, with 7 bases fitting TRBD1. CDR3 size: 12 residues. Trimming at V came to 7 bases and at J to 4 bases, leaving 6 bases not matched to a gene. Germline V gene data show CDR1 as SQVTM and CDR2 as ANQGSEA.

This clonotype was counted at least ten times. The V call is TRBV6-6, the J call TRBJ1-5; 7 bases are shared with TRBD1. Germline CDR1 and CDR2: MNHNY and SVGAGI (reference sequence). The CDR3 sequence is 16 residues long. V lost 2 bases to trimming and J lost 0 bases; unmatched junction nucleotides: 4. This chain's CDR3 is CASSYVDRDSNQPQHF. The CDR3 coding sequence is TGTGCCAGCAGTTACGTTGACAGGGATAGCAATCAGCCCCAGCATTTT.

This clonotype was recorded at least ten times. CDR3 amino acids: CASSDWGYQETQYF. The DNA for the CDR3 is TGTGCCAGCAGTGATTGGGGCTATCAAGAGACCCAGTACTTC. The V gene is TRBV2, the J gene TRBJ2-5; weak D call: TRBD1 (5 bases). This CDR3 has 14 amino acids. V lost 3 bases and J 2 bases, leaving 10 bases between the germline ends. The germline gives CDR1 SNHLY, CDR2 FYNNEI.

This clonotype came up many times. The rearrangement joins TRBV11-2 to TRBJ2-7, with no clear D. The germline gives CDR1 SGHAT, CDR2 FQNNGV. This CDR3 comprises 15 residues. V was shortened by 3 bases and J by 0 bases, with 12 bases between the two germline ends. The CDR3 region is CASSFPSNPSYEQYF. CDR3 DNA sequence: TGTGCCAGCAGCTTTCCCAGCAACCCCTCCTACGAGCAGTACTTC.

This clonotype has a count of ten or more. The chain combines TRBV20-1 with TRBJ2-3; TRBD1 agrees at 10 bases. The CDR3 totals 14 residues. Germline V gives CDR1 DFQATT, CDR2 SNEGSKA (reference sequence). The trim removed 3 bases at V and 3 bases at J, leaving 3 bases unmatched. In DNA form, the CDR3 reads TGCAGTGCTAGGAGGGACAGGGGAACAGATACGCAGTATTTT. It is translated as CSARRDRGTDTQYF.